The next 12 T cell receptor beta chains were all read from a single sample in a study of identical twins. TCRdb used MiXCR to reprocess the 5' RACE reads, holding one entry per CDR3 protein. Here the sample spans 400,000 to 500,000 distinct CDR3 sequences, under 20% being singletons. The specimen sequenced was naive T cells sorted from blood. The receptors stem from a man aged 50 to 59 in good health.

The rearrangement joins TRBV14 to TRBJ1-1, with D perhaps TRBD1 (5 bases). Germline V gene sequence: CDR1 SGHDN, CDR2 FVKESK. V lost 0 bases, J lost 6 bases, and 14 bases lay in between. The CDR3 length is 15 residues. CDR3 residues: CASSQDRGVWAEAFF. The CDR3 DNA reads as TGTGCCAGCAGCCAAGATCGGGGGGTTTGGGCTGAAGCTTTCTTT.

With regard to this clonotype: This may arise from a read error, as a much more abundant clone is one base away. The chain carries TRBV29-1 and TRBJ2-1; possibly TRBD2 for D (5 bases). CDR1 is SQVTM and CDR2 is ANQGSEA in the germline V gene. This CDR3 is built from 12 residues. The CDR3, as DNA: TGCGGCGTTGTTAGAGGAGGCAATGAGCAGTTCTTC. Encoded protein: CGVVRGGNEQFF.

The chain recombines TRBV5-6 with TRBJ1-2; the D gene is possibly TRBD1 (6 bases). The CDR3 covers 14 residues. Germline CDR1 and CDR2: SGHDT and YYEEEE. The V gene lost 3 bases and the J gene lost 7 bases, with 16 bases spanning the gap. The CDR3 region is CASSYGQSYPGYTF. The CDR3 DNA reads as TGTGCCAGCAGCTACGGACAGTCGTATCCTGGCTACACCTTC.

In its sample, this clonotype was seen a few times. The chain recombines TRBV10-3 with TRBJ2-6; 7 positions match TRBD1. The germline gives CDR1 ENHRY, CDR2 SYGVKD. V gave up 3 bases and J gave up 0 bases; unmatched junction bases: 2. CDR3 size: 16 residues. The CDR3 spells CAISEQGPSGANVLTF. The CDR3 DNA reads as TGTGCCATCAGTGAACAGGGGCCCTCTGGGGCCAACGTCCTGACTTTC.

Only a few counts were recorded for this clonotype. CDR3 in amino acids: CSAWEAGTGNQPQHF. The CDR3 coding sequence is TGCAGTGCTTGGGAGGCCGGGACAGGGAATCAGCCCCAGCATTTT. The chain recombines TRBV20-1 with TRBJ1-5; 9 positions agree with TRBD1. Germline lookup yields CDR1 DFQATT and CDR2 SNEGSKA (reference sequence). V lost 5 bases, J lost 4 bases, and 9 bases stayed unmatched. The CDR3 runs to 15 residues.

Many counts were recorded for this clonotype. The chain uses TRBV19 and TRBJ1-5, with D unclear. V was shortened by 3 bases and J by 4 bases, with 10 bases between the two germline ends. CDR1 and CDR2 (germline): LNHDA, SQIVND (reference sequence). The CDR3 consists of 14 residues. The CDR3 loop is CASSIGFGNQPQHF. Here the CDR3 DNA reads TGTGCCAGTAGTATTGGGTTTGGGAATCAGCCCCAGCATTTT.

The CDR3 reads CASSEYRSYEQFF. The CDR3 DNA follows: TGCGCCAGCAGTGAATACCGTAGCTATGAGCAGTTCTTC. V is TRBV10-2 and J is TRBJ2-1; no clear D gene. V lost 3 bases to trimming and J lost 8 bases, with 11 bases between them. Germline CDR1 is WSHSY and CDR2 is SAAADI. This CDR3 is 13 amino acids long.

This clonotype was detected ten times or more. The V and J genes are TRBV5-1 and TRBJ2-2; no reliable D call. Germline V gene sequence: CDR1 SGHRS, CDR2 YFSETQ. The CDR3 loop spans 13 amino acids. V was trimmed by 6 bases and J by 6 bases, leaving 12 bases between them. CDR3 nucleotide sequence: TGCGCCAGCACACAGAGAGGAGCCGGGGAGCTGTTTTTT. Amino acids: CASTQRGAGELFF.

The rearrangement uses TRBV20-1 and TRBJ2-3, with a weak D call TRBD1 (6 bases). This CDR3 comprises 15 residues. Between the trimmed V and J ends, which lost 1 base and 3 bases, there was a span of 14 bases. Germline loops: CDR1 DFQATT, CDR2 SNEGSKA (reference sequence). CDR3 protein: CSARGGPIGTDTQYF. The CDR3 DNA follows: TGCAGTGCTAGAGGGGGGCCGATAGGGACAGATACGCAGTATTTT.

This clonotype was recorded at least ten times. This chain joins TRBV12-3 or TRBV12-4 and TRBJ1-1; D remains ambiguous. The V end lost 3 bases, the J end lost 10 bases, and 12 bases lay between the germline ends. This CDR3 has 12 residues. The CDR3 loop is CASSFDTSVAFF. CDR3 coding DNA: TGTGCCAGCAGTTTCGACACATCGGTAGCTTTCTTT.

This clonotype has ten or more counts. The chain joins TRBV12-3 or TRBV12-4 to TRBJ2-1, with 9 bases aligning to TRBD1. Trimming cost V 2 bases and J 8 bases; bases outside gene matches: 7. The CDR3 has 15 amino acids. The CDR3, as DNA: TGTGCCAGCAGTTTAACAGGGGGCCGGGTCTATGAGCAGTTCTTC. Translated: CASSLTGGRVYEQFF.

This clonotype was picked up many times. J is TRBJ2-7 and V is TRBV4-1; 10 bases align to TRBD1. J was trimmed by 0 bases and V by 0 bases; bases with no gene match: 11. The CDR3 covers 19 residues. Germline values: CDR1 MGHRA, CDR2 YSYEKL. The CDR3 nucleotides read TGCGCCAGCAGCCAAGATCCGGGACAGGGGCTAACAGACTCCTACGAGCAGTACTTC. Translating gives CASSQDPGQGLTDSYEQYF.